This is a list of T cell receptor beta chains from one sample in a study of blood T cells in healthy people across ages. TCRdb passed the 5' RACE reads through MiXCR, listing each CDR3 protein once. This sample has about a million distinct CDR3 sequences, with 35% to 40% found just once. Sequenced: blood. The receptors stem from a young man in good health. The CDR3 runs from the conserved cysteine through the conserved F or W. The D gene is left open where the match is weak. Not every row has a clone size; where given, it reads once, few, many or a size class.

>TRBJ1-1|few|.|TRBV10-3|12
CAISPSGTEAFF
TGTGCCATCAGCCCCTCGGGCACTGAAGCTTTCTTT
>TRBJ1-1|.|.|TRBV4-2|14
CASSHRISGSWAFF
TGTGCCAGCAGCCATAGAATTTCGGGCAGTTGGGCTTTCTTT
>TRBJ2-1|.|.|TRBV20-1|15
CSARPLGSSYNEQFF
TGCAGTGCTAGGCCCCTAGGTAGCTCCTACAATGAGCAGTTCTTC
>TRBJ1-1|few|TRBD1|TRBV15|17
CATSRAFGTGSNTEAFF
TGTGCCACCAGCAGAGCCTTTGGGACAGGGAGTAACACTGAAGCTTTCTTT
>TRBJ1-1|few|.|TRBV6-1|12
CASSEPYTEAFF
TGTGCCAGCAGTGAGCCATACACTGAAGCTTTCTTT
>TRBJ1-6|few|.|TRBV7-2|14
CASSLSRLYSPLHF
TGTGCCAGCAGCTTATCGCGGCTTTATTCACCCCTCCACTTT
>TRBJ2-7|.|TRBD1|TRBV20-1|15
CSARDLTGGFYEQYF
TGCAGTGCTAGAGATCTGACAGGGGGCTTCTACGAGCAGTACTTC
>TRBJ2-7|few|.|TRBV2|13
CASSPVLYYEQYF
TGTGCCAGCAGCCCAGTTCTGTACTACGAGCAGTACTTC
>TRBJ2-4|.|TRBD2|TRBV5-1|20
CASSFWTSGLEDLAKDIQYF
TGCGCCAGCAGCTTTTGGACTAGCGGGCTAGAAGATCTAGCCAAAGACATTCAGTACTTC
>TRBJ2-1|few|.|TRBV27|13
CASGRGAYNEQFF
TGTGCCAGCGGGCGGGGAGCATACAATGAGCAGTTCTTC
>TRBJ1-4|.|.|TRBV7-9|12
CASSRRNEKLFF
TGTGCCAGCAGCAGAAGGAATGAAAAACTGTTTTTT
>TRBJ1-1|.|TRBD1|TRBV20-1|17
CSARPDRPVTRNTEAFF
TGCAGTGCTAGACCGGACAGGCCCGTGACACGGAACACTGAAGCTTTCTTT
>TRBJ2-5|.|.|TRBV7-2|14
CASSLADGIETQYF
TGTGCCAGCAGCTTAGCGGACGGTATAGAGACCCAGTACTTC
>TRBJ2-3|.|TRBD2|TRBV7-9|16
CASSVPSGSRADTQYF
TGTGCCAGCAGCGTCCCTAGCGGATCCCGCGCAGATACGCAGTATTTT
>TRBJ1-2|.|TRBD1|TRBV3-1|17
CASTLSLPTGSYYGYTF
TGTGCCAGCACCTTATCTCTTCCGACAGGGAGCTACTATGGCTACACCTTC
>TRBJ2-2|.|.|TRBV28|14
CASSFRVTTGELFF
TGTGCCAGCAGTTTTAGGGTTACCACCGGGGAGCTGTTTTTT
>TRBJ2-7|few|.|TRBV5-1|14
CASSLDQISYEQYF
TGCGCCAGCAGCTTGGATCAAATCTCCTACGAGCAGTACTTC
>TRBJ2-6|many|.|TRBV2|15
CASSLENSGANVLTF
TGTGCCAGCAGCCTCGAAAACTCTGGGGCCAACGTCCTGACTTTC
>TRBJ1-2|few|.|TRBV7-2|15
CASSPPNDRSYGYTF
TGTGCCAGCAGCCCCCCTAATGACAGGTCCTATGGCTACACCTTC
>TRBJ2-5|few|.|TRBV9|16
CASSPNTGNSQETQYF
TGTGCCAGCAGCCCCAATACCGGAAACTCACAAGAGACCCAGTACTTC
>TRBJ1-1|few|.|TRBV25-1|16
CASSEGRAGMNTEAFF
TGTGCCAGCAGTGAAGGCAGGGCGGGAATGAACACTGAAGCTTTCTTT
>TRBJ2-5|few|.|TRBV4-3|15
CASSQDEDIQETQYF
TGCGCCAGCAGCCAAGATGAGGACATCCAAGAGACCCAGTACTTC
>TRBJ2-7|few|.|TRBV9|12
CASNPGYNEQYF
TGTGCCAGCAACCCCGGATACAATGAGCAGTACTTC
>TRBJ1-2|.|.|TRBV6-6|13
CASSSDTEYGYTF
TGTGCCAGCAGTTCCGACACTGAGTATGGCTACACCTTC
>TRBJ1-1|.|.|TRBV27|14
CASSVYPANTEAFF
TGTGCCAGCAGCGTTTACCCAGCGAACACTGAAGCTTTCTTT
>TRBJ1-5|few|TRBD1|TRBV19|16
CASSIRGTGINQPQHF
TGTGCCAGTAGTATCCGTGGGACAGGGATCAATCAGCCCCAGCATTTT
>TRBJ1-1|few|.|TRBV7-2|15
CASSLQAQTGTEAFF
TGTGCCAGCAGCTTACAGGCTCAAACGGGCACTGAAGCTTTCTTT
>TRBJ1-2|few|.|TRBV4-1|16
CASSQEGGHPNYGYTF
TGCGCCAGCAGCCAAGAAGGCGGACACCCTAACTATGGCTACACCTTC
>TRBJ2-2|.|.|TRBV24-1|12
CATSAGSGELFF
TGTGCCACCAGTGCAGGGTCCGGGGAGCTGTTTTTT
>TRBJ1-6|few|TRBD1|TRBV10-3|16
CAISERDSANNSPLHF
TGTGCCATCAGCGAACGGGACAGCGCTAATAATTCACCCCTCCACTTT
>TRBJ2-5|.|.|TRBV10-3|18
CAISESKSTGTERETQYF
TGTGCCATCAGTGAGTCGAAGTCAACGGGGACTGAACGAGAGACCCAGTACTTC